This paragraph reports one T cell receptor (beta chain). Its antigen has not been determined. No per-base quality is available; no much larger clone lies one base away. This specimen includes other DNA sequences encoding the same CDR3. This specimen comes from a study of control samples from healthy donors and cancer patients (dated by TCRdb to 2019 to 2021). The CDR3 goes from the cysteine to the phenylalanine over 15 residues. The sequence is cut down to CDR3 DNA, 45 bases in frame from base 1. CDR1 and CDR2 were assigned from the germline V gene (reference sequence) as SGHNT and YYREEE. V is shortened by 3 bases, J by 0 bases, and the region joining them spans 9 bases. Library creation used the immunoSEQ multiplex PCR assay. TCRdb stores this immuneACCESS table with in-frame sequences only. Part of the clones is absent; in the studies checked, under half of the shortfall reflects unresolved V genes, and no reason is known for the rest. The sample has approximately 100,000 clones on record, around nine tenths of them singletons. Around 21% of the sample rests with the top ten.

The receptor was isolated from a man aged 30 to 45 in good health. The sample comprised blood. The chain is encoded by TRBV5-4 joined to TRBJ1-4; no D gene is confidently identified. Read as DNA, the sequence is TGTGCCAGCAGCTCCGGGGTGACAACTAATGAAAAACTGTTTTTT. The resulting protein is CASSSGVTTNEKLFF.